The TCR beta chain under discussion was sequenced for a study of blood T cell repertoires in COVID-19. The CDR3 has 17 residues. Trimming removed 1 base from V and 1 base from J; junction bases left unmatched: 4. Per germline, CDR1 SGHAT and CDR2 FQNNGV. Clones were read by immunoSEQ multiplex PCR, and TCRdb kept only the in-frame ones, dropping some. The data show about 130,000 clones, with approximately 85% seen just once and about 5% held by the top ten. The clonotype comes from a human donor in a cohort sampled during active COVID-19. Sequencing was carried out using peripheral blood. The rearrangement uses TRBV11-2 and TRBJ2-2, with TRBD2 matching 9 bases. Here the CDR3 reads CASSLGVAGENTGELFF. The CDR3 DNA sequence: TGTGCCAGCAGCTTAGGAGTAGCGGGAGAGAACACCGGGGAGCTGTTTTTT.